Listed here are 12 T cell receptor beta chains from one sample, sequenced in a study of a mutant IDH1 vaccine in newly diagnosed glioma. The protocol was immunoSEQ multiplex PCR, while the TCRdb copy is restricted to in-frame clones and leaves out a portion. The data hold more than 25,000 clones, with around 85% observed a single time. Time point meaning: week 5, during vaccination. Doses comprised 300 ug of mutant IDH1 20-mer peptide each, plus topical imiquimod. The antigens these receptors bind are not known. This specimen was PBMCs, taken from a glioma patient whose treatment included an IDH1 peptide vaccine. The receptor source for this set is a man aged 40-55 years with glioma. Some clones in this sample may be carry-over from other donors' samples.

V is TRBV10-3 and J is TRBJ1-2; D unclear. The CDR3 has 13 residues. Trimming left V 4 bases short and J 4 bases short, with 10 bases between. The germline V gene has CDR1 ENHRY and CDR2 SYGVKD. The CDR3 DNA reads TGTGCCATCAGTGTGGTTTTAGGCTATGGCTACACCTTC. It translates to CAISVVLGYGYTF.

The genes are TRBV7-2 and TRBJ2-3; 7 positions agree with TRBD1. CDR1 is SGHTA, CDR2 FQGNSA, per germline. The V gene end was trimmed by 1 base and the J gene end by 2 bases; junction bases not matched to a gene: 6. This CDR3 contains 16 residues. For the CDR3, the DNA is TGTGCCAGCAGCTTAGTTCCGGACAGGAACACAGATACGCAGTATTTT. Its protein is CASSLVPDRNTDTQYF.

V usage is TRBV18 and J usage is TRBJ1-2; 9 nucleotides match TRBD1. Looked up from germline, CDR1 is KGHSH and CDR2 is LQKENI. The CDR3 consists of 15 residues. V dropped 6 bases and J dropped 6; count of bases not matched to a gene: 11. CDR3 protein: CASSTSTGGADGYTF. The CDR3 DNA is TGTGCCAGCTCGACAAGCACAGGGGGCGCCGATGGCTACACCTTC. The full variable domain, completed using reference TRBV18 and TRBJ1-2, is NAGVMQNPRHLVRRRGQEARLRCSPMKGHSHVYWYRQLPEEGLKFMVYLQKENIIDESGMPKERFSAEFPKEGPSILRIQQVVRGDSAAYFCASSTSTGGADGYTFGSGTRLTVV.

V usage is TRBV7-9 and J usage is TRBJ1-2, with a weak D call TRBD1 (5 bases). The CDR3 loop spans 14 amino acids. V lost 4 bases and J lost 8, with 17 bases in between. Germline values: CDR1 SEHNR, CDR2 FQNEAQ (reference sequence). CDR3 in amino acids: CASSYQAGPVGYTF. For the CDR3, the DNA is TGTGCCAGCAGCTATCAAGCAGGGCCCGTAGGCTACACCTTC. Together with reference TRBV7-9 and TRBJ1-2, the CDR3 gives the full variable domain: DTGVSQNPRHKITKRGQNVTFRCDPISEHNRLYWYRQTLGQGPEFLTYFQNEAQLEKSRLLSDRFSAERPKGSFSTLEIQRTEQGDSAMYLCASSYQAGPVGYTFGSGTRLTVV.

J is TRBJ1-2 and V is TRBV30; TRBD1 agrees at 7 bases. The germline V gene has CDR1 GTSNPN and CDR2 SVGIG (reference sequence). This CDR3 contains 14 residues. V was clipped by 3 bases and J by 5 bases; unmatched bases: 9. This CDR3 is CAWRARDSGYGYTF. The CDR3 DNA follows: TGTGCCTGGAGGGCGCGGGACAGTGGGTATGGCTACACCTTC.

The genes are TRBV4-1 and TRBJ2-1; tentatively, D is TRBD2 (5 bases). This CDR3 spans 13 amino acids. Per germline, CDR1 MGHRA and CDR2 YSYEKL. V dropped 0 bases and J dropped 9 bases, with 9 bases sitting between them. The CDR3 nucleotides are TGCGCCAGCAGCCAAGATAGGGCGGGTGAGCAGTTCTTC. Amino acid sequence: CASSQDRAGEQFF.

The gene calls are TRBV11-2 and TRBJ1-2; the match to TRBD1 covers 11 bases. Germline trimming cut 5 bases from V and 4 bases from J; bases unmatched to any gene: 6. Germline-derived CDR1 and CDR2 are SGHAT and FQNNGV. This CDR3 comprises 15 residues. The CDR3 loop is CASSLTDRGPYGYTF. Here the CDR3 DNA reads TGTGCCAGCAGCCTTACGGACAGGGGGCCCTATGGCTACACCTTC.

The V and J genes are TRBV5-1 and TRBJ2-1; 8 nucleotides match TRBD1. The V gene end was trimmed by 3 bases and the J gene end by 5 bases; junction bases not matched to a gene: 13. Germline CDR1 is SGHRS and CDR2 is YFSETQ. This CDR3 is 17 amino acids long. CDR3 bases: TGCGCCAGCAGCTCATTCGGGACAGGAGGTGACCACAATGAGCAGTTCTTC. Its protein is CASSSFGTGGDHNEQFF.

V usage is TRBV4-1 and J usage is TRBJ2-3, with TRBD1 as a possible D gene (6 bases). From germline, CDR1 is MGHRA and CDR2 YSYEKL. Deletions cut 3 bases from V and 0 bases from J, with 16 bases between. This CDR3 has 17 amino acids. CDR3 sequence (DNA): TGCGCCAGCAGCCATCGACGACAGGCGACTAGCACAGATACGCAGTATTTT. This sequence encodes CASSHRRQATSTDTQYF.

This clone was picked up a small number of times. The rearrangement links TRBV28 to TRBJ1-6; 8 nucleotides align to TRBD1. Germline V gene lookup returns CDR1 MDHEN and CDR2 SYDVKM. Trimming removed 8 bases from V and 11 bases from J; junction bases left unmatched: 8. The CDR3 length is 13 residues. CDR3 nucleotide sequence: TGTGCCAGCCGACAGGGGTATTTTGCACCCCTCCACTTT. Its protein product is CASRQGYFAPLHF.

This clone was detected only once. The chain employs TRBV30 and TRBJ2-7; D ambiguous. Germline-derived CDR1 and CDR2 are GTSNPN and SVGIG (reference sequence). The CDR3 is made up of 13 amino acids. V lost 1 base and J 0 bases, leaving 7 bases between the germline ends. The CDR3 here is CAWSGGSSYEQYF. In DNA form, the CDR3 reads TGTGCCTGGAGTGGCGGCAGCTCCTACGAGCAGTACTTC.

This sequence joins TRBV10-3 and TRBJ1-2, with D tentatively TRBD1 (5 bases). The CDR3 is made up of 14 amino acids. The V gene lost 2 bases and the J gene lost 4 bases, with 11 bases spanning the gap. Germline V gene sequence: CDR1 ENHRY, CDR2 SYGVKD. For the CDR3, the DNA is TGTGCCATCAGTGAGACCGGGACCTTCTATGGCTACACCTTC. Translating it yields CAISETGTFYGYTF.